A selection of T cell receptor beta chains follows, all from one sample in a study of OX40 agonist ivuxolimab in advanced cancers. Data came from immunoSEQ multiplex PCR; TCRdb stores just in-frame clones and leaves some out. This sample has some 80,000 clones, with 65% to 90% found just once. The starting material was CD4+ or CD8+ T cells sorted from blood, obtained in a trial of the OX40 agonist ivuxolimab. All receptors derive from an adult with an advanced solid tumor such as melanoma, head and neck, liver or kidney cancer. Each CDR3 is given with its conserved first and last residue. The D gene is left open where the match is weak. Part of the rows lack a size; the others show once, few, many or a class for expanded clones.

CDR3 length: 14
V gene: TRBV9
clone size: NA
J gene: TRBJ2-1
D gene: TRBD1
CDR3 DNA: TGTGCCAGCGGTATTGGGGACAGCTACAATGAGCAGTTCTTC
CDR3 protein: CASGIGDSYNEQFF

CDR3 length: 13
V gene: TRBV19
clone size: few
J gene: TRBJ1-6
D gene: NA
CDR3 DNA: TGTGCCAACCGACAGTCCCCAAGGGGGCCCCTCCACTTT
CDR3 protein: CANRQSPRGPLHF

CDR3 length: 12
V gene: TRBV28
clone size: once
J gene: TRBJ1-2
D gene: NA
CDR3 DNA: TGTGCCAGCGAAGGGTCCCACTATGGCTACACCTTC
CDR3 protein: CASEGSHYGYTF

CDR3 length: 12
V gene: TRBV5-1
clone size: NA
J gene: TRBJ1-1
D gene: NA
CDR3 DNA: TGCGCCAGCAGCTCGGGATGGACTGAAGCTTTCTTT
CDR3 protein: CASSSGWTEAFF

CDR3 length: 15
V gene: TRBV7-6
clone size: NA
J gene: TRBJ2-7
D gene: TRBD1
CDR3 DNA: TGTGCCAGCAGCTCGGGACAGGGGACCGGGTCGGAGCAGTACTTC
CDR3 protein: CASSSGQGTGSEQYF

CDR3 length: 14
V gene: TRBV5-6
clone size: NA
J gene: TRBJ1-6
D gene: NA
CDR3 DNA: TGTGCCAGCAGCTCCAGGGGAGGAAATTCACCCCTCCACTTT
CDR3 protein: CASSSRGGNSPLHF

CDR3 length: 14
V gene: TRBV7-3
clone size: NA
J gene: TRBJ2-3
D gene: NA
CDR3 DNA: TGTGCCAGCAGCTTAGACGCTGGCACAGATACGCAGTATTTT
CDR3 protein: CASSLDAGTDTQYF

CDR3 length: 17
V gene: TRBV10-3
clone size: NA
J gene: TRBJ1-5
D gene: NA
CDR3 DNA: TGTGCCATCAGTGAGGAGAGATGGGGTTTGGGGGCTCAGCCCCAGCATTTT
CDR3 protein: CAISEERWGLGAQPQHF

CDR3 length: 12
V gene: TRBV28
clone size: NA
J gene: TRBJ2-5
D gene: NA
CDR3 DNA: TGTGCCAGCTCGTTGATTGGGGAGACCCAGTACTTC
CDR3 protein: CASSLIGETQYF

CDR3 length: 14
V gene: TRBV6-1
clone size: NA
J gene: TRBJ1-4
D gene: NA
CDR3 DNA: TGTGCCAGCTCCTTGACAACAGGAGGTGAAAAACTGTTTTTT
CDR3 protein: CASSLTTGGEKLFF

CDR3 length: 15
V gene: TRBV19
clone size: once
J gene: TRBJ1-5
D gene: TRBD1
CDR3 DNA: TGTGCCACCTATGGACAGGGAAGGGACAATCAGCCCCAGCATTTT
CDR3 protein: CATYGQGRDNQPQHF

CDR3 length: 16
V gene: TRBV7-9
clone size: NA
J gene: TRBJ2-3
D gene: NA
CDR3 DNA: TGTGCCAGCAGCTCCCCCCTAGCGACTAGCACAGATACGCAGTATTTT
CDR3 protein: CASSSPLATSTDTQYF

CDR3 length: 16
V gene: TRBV7-9
clone size: NA
J gene: TRBJ2-1
D gene: TRBD1
CDR3 DNA: TGTGCCAGCAGCCCCCCGGGACAGAGCTCCTACAATGAGCAGTTCTTC
CDR3 protein: CASSPPGQSSYNEQFF

CDR3 length: 15
V gene: TRBV28
clone size: NA
J gene: TRBJ2-3
D gene: NA
CDR3 DNA: TGTGCCAGCAGTCCGGGAAACCTCGACACAGATACGCAGTATTTT
CDR3 protein: CASSPGNLDTDTQYF

CDR3 length: 15
V gene: TRBV4-1
clone size: NA
J gene: TRBJ2-7
D gene: TRBD1
CDR3 DNA: TGCGCCAGCAGCCTGTTGGGGACAGGCTCCTACGAGCAGTACTTC
CDR3 protein: CASSLLGTGSYEQYF

CDR3 length: 14
V gene: TRBV5-6
clone size: NA
J gene: TRBJ2-3
D gene: NA
CDR3 DNA: TGTGCCAGCAGCTATGGACAAGACACAGATACGCAGTATTTT
CDR3 protein: CASSYGQDTDTQYF

CDR3 length: 16
V gene: TRBV2
clone size: NA
J gene: TRBJ2-2
D gene: TRBD2
CDR3 DNA: TGTGCCAGCAGTGCAATAGCGGGGGCCCGCACCGGGGAGCTGTTTTTT
CDR3 protein: CASSAIAGARTGELFF

CDR3 length: 12
V gene: TRBV27
clone size: NA
J gene: TRBJ1-4
D gene: NA
CDR3 DNA: TGTGCCAGCACCGACAGGAATGAAAAACTGTTTTTT
CDR3 protein: CASTDRNEKLFF

CDR3 length: 15
V gene: TRBV5-1
clone size: NA
J gene: TRBJ1-6
D gene: TRBD1
CDR3 DNA: TGCGCCAGCAGCCGGGGACAGGAGCACAATTCACCCCTCCACTTT
CDR3 protein: CASSRGQEHNSPLHF

CDR3 length: 13
V gene: TRBV5-6
clone size: NA
J gene: TRBJ2-7
D gene: NA
CDR3 DNA: TGTGCCAGCAGCCTTAGACAGACCTACGAGCAGTACTTC
CDR3 protein: CASSLRQTYEQYF

CDR3 length: 15
V gene: TRBV5-1
clone size: NA
J gene: TRBJ2-5
D gene: TRBD1
CDR3 DNA: TGCGCCAGCAGCTTGGAGGGACAGATTTTCGAGACCCAGTACTTC
CDR3 protein: CASSLEGQIFETQYF

CDR3 length: 13
V gene: TRBV7-6
clone size: once
J gene: TRBJ2-2
D gene: NA
CDR3 DNA: TGTGCCAGCAGCCGAGTTGTTACCGGGGAGCTGTTTTTT
CDR3 protein: CASSRVVTGELFF

CDR3 length: 14
V gene: TRBV6-1
clone size: NA
J gene: TRBJ2-5
D gene: NA
CDR3 DNA: TGTGCCAGCAGTGTCGGTTTTCGAGCGGTGACCCAGTACTTC
CDR3 protein: CASSVGFRAVTQYF

CDR3 length: 14
V gene: TRBV19
clone size: NA
J gene: TRBJ2-1
D gene: NA
CDR3 DNA: TGTGCCAGTAGCCCGCCCCGAGCCGGGGTCGAGCAGTTCTTC
CDR3 protein: CASSPPRAGVEQFF

CDR3 length: 15
V gene: TRBV10-1
clone size: few
J gene: TRBJ1-2
D gene: TRBD1
CDR3 DNA: TGCGCCAGCAGTGAGCCGGGACAGGGGGCTGGTGGCTACACCTTC
CDR3 protein: CASSEPGQGAGGYTF

CDR3 length: 14
V gene: TRBV6-6
clone size: NA
J gene: TRBJ1-4
D gene: TRBD1
CDR3 DNA: TGTGCCAGCAGCCGAGACAGGGTGAGCGAAAAACTGTTTTTT
CDR3 protein: CASSRDRVSEKLFF

CDR3 length: 12
V gene: TRBV21-1
clone size: NA
J gene: TRBJ1-2
D gene: NA
CDR3 DNA: TGTGCCAGGGGGGACAGGGGTCATGGCTACACCTTC
CDR3 protein: CARGDRGHGYTF

CDR3 length: 11
V gene: TRBV20-1
clone size: NA
J gene: TRBJ2-1
D gene: TRBD1
CDR3 DNA: TGCAGTGCAGGACAGGCGGATGAGCAGTTCTTC
CDR3 protein: CSAGQADEQFF

CDR3 length: 11
V gene: TRBV20-1
clone size: few
J gene: TRBJ2-7
D gene: NA
CDR3 DNA: TGCAGTGCGAGAACAACCTACGAGCAGTACTTC
CDR3 protein: CSARTTYEQYF

CDR3 length: 15
V gene: TRBV6-5
clone size: NA
J gene: TRBJ2-1
D gene: TRBD1
CDR3 DNA: TGTGCCAGCAGTTACGTAGGGGGCTGGGGCAATGAGCAGTTCTTC
CDR3 protein: CASSYVGGWGNEQFF

CDR3 length: 16
V gene: TRBV4-3
clone size: NA
J gene: TRBJ2-2
D gene: TRBD2
CDR3 DNA: TGCGCCAGCAGCCCTAGACTAGCGGGGGGCTCCGGGGAGCTGTTTTTT
CDR3 protein: CASSPRLAGGSGELFF

CDR3 length: 13
V gene: TRBV5-1
clone size: NA
J gene: TRBJ2-7
D gene: TRBD1
CDR3 DNA: TGCGCCAGCAGCTCACAGGGGACCTACGAGCAGTACTTC
CDR3 protein: CASSSQGTYEQYF

CDR3 length: 16
V gene: TRBV10-3
clone size: NA
J gene: TRBJ2-2
D gene: TRBD1
CDR3 DNA: TGTGCCATCAGTGGCGGACAGGGGGCGGGTAACGGGGAGCTGTTTTTT
CDR3 protein: CAISGGQGAGNGELFF

CDR3 length: 12
V gene: TRBV7-2
clone size: NA
J gene: TRBJ2-7
D gene: NA
CDR3 DNA: TGTGCCAGCAGCTCCATGGGGGTCGAGCAGTACTTC
CDR3 protein: CASSSMGVEQYF

CDR3 length: 12
V gene: TRBV18
clone size: NA
J gene: TRBJ2-5
D gene: NA
CDR3 DNA: TGTGCCAGCTCTCGAAGGCAAGAGACCCAGTACTTC
CDR3 protein: CASSRRQETQYF

CDR3 length: 16
V gene: TRBV7-2
clone size: NA
J gene: TRBJ2-7
D gene: TRBD1
CDR3 DNA: TGTGCCAGCAGCCGGGACAGGGCTTACGGAGAAGGCGAGCAGTACTTC
CDR3 protein: CASSRDRAYGEGEQYF

CDR3 length: 13
V gene: TRBV28
clone size: NA
J gene: TRBJ2-7
D gene: TRBD1
CDR3 DNA: TGTGCCAGCAGTACAGGGGTTTCGGGCGAGCAGTACTTC
CDR3 protein: CASSTGVSGEQYF

CDR3 length: 13
V gene: TRBV7-2
clone size: once
J gene: TRBJ2-5
D gene: TRBD1
CDR3 DNA: TGTGCCAGCAGCCGGGACAGGGGAGAGACCCAGTACTTC
CDR3 protein: CASSRDRGETQYF

CDR3 length: 15
V gene: TRBV19
clone size: NA
J gene: TRBJ2-5
D gene: NA
CDR3 DNA: TGTGCCGCCGGCCCGGCGGCGGCTACACAAGAGACCCAGTACTTC
CDR3 protein: CAAGPAAATQETQYF

CDR3 length: 14
V gene: TRBV7-9
clone size: NA
J gene: TRBJ2-2
D gene: NA
CDR3 DNA: TGTGCCAGCAGCTTAGCGACAGACCCGGGGGAGCTGTTTTTT
CDR3 protein: CASSLATDPGELFF

CDR3 length: 15
V gene: TRBV10-3
clone size: NA
J gene: TRBJ2-1
D gene: NA
CDR3 DNA: TGTGCCATCAGTGGGAGTACAACCTCCTACAATGAGCAGTTCTTC
CDR3 protein: CAISGSTTSYNEQFF

CDR3 length: 15
V gene: TRBV4-2
clone size: NA
J gene: TRBJ1-2
D gene: NA
CDR3 DNA: TGTGCCAGCAGCCAAGACTCTGGACGGACCTATGGCTACACCTTC
CDR3 protein: CASSQDSGRTYGYTF

CDR3 length: 14
V gene: TRBV11-2
clone size: NA
J gene: TRBJ2-3
D gene: NA
CDR3 DNA: TGTGCCAGCAGCTTAGGCCTAGCGACAGATACGCAGTATTTT
CDR3 protein: CASSLGLATDTQYF

CDR3 length: 14
V gene: TRBV7-3
clone size: NA
J gene: TRBJ1-1
D gene: TRBD1
CDR3 DNA: TGTGCCAGCAGCTTCCAGGGGGCGGGCACTGAAGCTTTCTTT
CDR3 protein: CASSFQGAGTEAFF

CDR3 length: 13
V gene: TRBV18
clone size: once
J gene: TRBJ2-5
D gene: NA
CDR3 DNA: TGTGCCAGCTCACAGGGGCGCGGAGAGACCCAGTACTTC
CDR3 protein: CASSQGRGETQYF

CDR3 length: 15
V gene: TRBV7-2
clone size: NA
J gene: TRBJ1-6
D gene: TRBD1
CDR3 DNA: TGTGCCAGCAGCACACGACAGGGGTCTAATTCACCCCTCCACTTT
CDR3 protein: CASSTRQGSNSPLHF

CDR3 length: 16
V gene: TRBV2
clone size: NA
J gene: TRBJ1-4
D gene: NA
CDR3 DNA: TGTGCCAGCAGTACCGGGACCTCAGGCGGTAATGAAAAACTGTTTTTT
CDR3 protein: CASSTGTSGGNEKLFF

CDR3 length: 14
V gene: TRBV11-1
clone size: NA
J gene: TRBJ1-5
D gene: NA
CDR3 DNA: TGTGCCAGCAGCTTAGGAGGGCGCAATCAGCCCCAGCATTTT
CDR3 protein: CASSLGGRNQPQHF

CDR3 length: 15
V gene: TRBV11-3
clone size: NA
J gene: TRBJ1-2
D gene: TRBD1
CDR3 DNA: TGTGCCAGCAGCTTAGGTAGGGGGCGCGGCTATGGCTACACCTTC
CDR3 protein: CASSLGRGRGYGYTF

CDR3 length: 12
V gene: TRBV7-9
clone size: NA
J gene: TRBJ2-7
D gene: NA
CDR3 DNA: TGTGCCAGCAGCCAAAGCTCCTACGAGCAGTACTTC
CDR3 protein: CASSQSSYEQYF

CDR3 length: 15
V gene: TRBV5-4
clone size: NA
J gene: TRBJ2-7
D gene: NA
CDR3 DNA: TGTGCCAGCAGCTTGGGAAGGACCGGTGGCTACGAGCAGTACTTC
CDR3 protein: CASSLGRTGGYEQYF

CDR3 length: 16
V gene: TRBV4-2
clone size: NA
J gene: TRBJ2-1
D gene: NA
CDR3 DNA: TGTGCCAGCAGCCAAAACACACAGGGAATAGCGGGTGAGCAGTTCTTC
CDR3 protein: CASSQNTQGIAGEQFF

CDR3 length: 15
V gene: TRBV6-5
clone size: NA
J gene: TRBJ2-1
D gene: NA
CDR3 DNA: TGTGCCAGCAGTACCGGGGGTTCTGTCTACAATGAGCAGTTCTTC
CDR3 protein: CASSTGGSVYNEQFF

CDR3 length: 15
V gene: TRBV27
clone size: NA
J gene: TRBJ2-3
D gene: TRBD1
CDR3 DNA: TGTGCCAGCAGTGCTCCCGGGACAGGGAGGGATACGCAGTATTTT
CDR3 protein: CASSAPGTGRDTQYF

CDR3 length: 14
V gene: TRBV4-2
clone size: NA
J gene: TRBJ2-5
D gene: NA
CDR3 DNA: TGTGCCAGCAGCCAAGATCTAGCGCAAGAGACCCAGTACTTC
CDR3 protein: CASSQDLAQETQYF

CDR3 length: 15
V gene: TRBV6-5
clone size: once
J gene: TRBJ1-2
D gene: TRBD1
CDR3 DNA: TGTGCCAGCAGTTACGGGCAGGGGGGTAGCTATGGCTACACCTTC
CDR3 protein: CASSYGQGGSYGYTF

CDR3 length: 12
V gene: TRBV5-4
clone size: NA
J gene: TRBJ2-7
D gene: NA
CDR3 DNA: TGTGCCAGCAGCTTTGGCGGTTACGAGCAGTACTTC
CDR3 protein: CASSFGGYEQYF

CDR3 length: 14
V gene: TRBV11-2
clone size: NA
J gene: TRBJ2-7
D gene: NA
CDR3 DNA: TGTGCCAGCAGCTTCGAGAGATTCGGCGGTGAGCAGTACTTC
CDR3 protein: CASSFERFGGEQYF

CDR3 length: 14
V gene: TRBV16
clone size: NA
J gene: TRBJ1-5
D gene: NA
CDR3 DNA: TGTGCCAGCAGTTCCGCCCCCAACAATCAGCCCCAGCATTTT
CDR3 protein: CASSSAPNNQPQHF

CDR3 length: 16
V gene: TRBV7-2
clone size: NA
J gene: TRBJ2-2
D gene: NA
CDR3 DNA: TGTGCCAGCAGCTTAGTTGGGTCTTCGAACACCGGGGAGCTGTTTTTT
CDR3 protein: CASSLVGSSNTGELFF